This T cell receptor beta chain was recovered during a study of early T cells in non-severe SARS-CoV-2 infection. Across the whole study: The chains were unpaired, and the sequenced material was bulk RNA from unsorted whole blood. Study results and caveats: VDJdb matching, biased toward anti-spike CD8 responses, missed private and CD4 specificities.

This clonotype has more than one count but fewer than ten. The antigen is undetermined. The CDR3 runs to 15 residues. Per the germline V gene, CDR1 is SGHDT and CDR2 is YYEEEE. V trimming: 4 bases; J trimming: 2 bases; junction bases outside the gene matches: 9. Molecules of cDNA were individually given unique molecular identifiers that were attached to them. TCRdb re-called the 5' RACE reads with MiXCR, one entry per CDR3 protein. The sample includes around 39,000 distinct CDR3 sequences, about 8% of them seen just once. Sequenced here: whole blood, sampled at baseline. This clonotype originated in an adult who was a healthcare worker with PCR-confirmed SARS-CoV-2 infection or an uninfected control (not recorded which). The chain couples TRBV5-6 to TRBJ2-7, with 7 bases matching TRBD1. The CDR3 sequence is CASSGRTGNPYEQYF. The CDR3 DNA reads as TGTGCCAGCAGCGGACGGACAGGCAACCCCTACGAGCAGTACTTC.